The 5 T cell receptor beta chains listed next were all sequenced from one sample in a study of shared clonotypes between healthy human individuals. Profiling relied on immunoSEQ multiplex PCR, and the TCRdb table lists in-frame clones only, not all of them. The repertoire holds about 580,000 clones, with 98% as singletons. CD45RO-negative cells were positively selected for CCR7, leaving out terminally differentiated effector memory CD45RA+ cells. What was sequenced was naive CD8+ T cells sorted from blood. The receptor source for this set is a man aged 25-45 years in good health.

The rearrangement joins TRBV28 to TRBJ2-3; D unclear. Trimming left V 7 bases short and J 8 bases short, with 16 bases between. Germline loops: CDR1 MDHEN, CDR2 SYDVKM. There are 13 residues in the CDR3. The CDR3 nucleotides read TGTGCCAGCACCGTAGGTGATTCTGGTACGCAGTATTTT. Translation gives CASTVGDSGTQYF.

This rearrangement joins TRBV7-2 to TRBJ2-7, with D unclear. Per the germline V gene, CDR1 is SGHTA and CDR2 is FQGNSA. The V gene lost 7 bases and the J gene lost 2 bases, with 15 bases spanning the gap. The CDR3 runs 14 residues. The CDR3 loop reads CASKWTLQTYEQYF. CDR3 coding DNA: TGTGCCAGCAAGTGGACGCTGCAAACCTACGAGCAGTACTTC.

This clone was seen once. CDR3 sequence: CASTSSPAFSGNTIYF. The CDR3 DNA is TGTGCCAGTACTTCTTCACCGGCTTTCTCTGGAAACACCATATATTTT. The V and J genes are TRBV19 and TRBJ1-3; D is unresolved. The germline V gene encodes CDR1 LNHDA and CDR2 SQIVND (reference sequence). The CDR3 totals 16 residues. V was cut by 7 bases and J by 0 bases, with 16 bases left in between.

The V call is TRBV7-9, the J call TRBJ1-2, with D unclear. The CDR3 runs 12 residues. The germline V gene encodes CDR1 SEHNR and CDR2 FQNEAQ (reference sequence). V shed 5 bases and J shed 7 bases, with 11 bases lying between them. CDR3 region: CASSLLPGGYTF. DNA for the CDR3: TGTGCCAGCAGCCTCCTGCCCGGTGGCTACACCTTC.

The V call is TRBV9, the J call TRBJ2-5; possibly TRBD2 for D (7 bases). Germline V CDR1 and CDR2: SGDLS, YYNGEE. This CDR3 is built from 16 residues. V dropped 0 bases and J dropped 1 base, with 13 bases sitting between them. The CDR3 DNA sequence: TGTGCCAGCAGCGTAGTGGCGGGGGCCCCCCAAGAGACCCAGTACTTC. This sequence encodes CASSVVAGAPQETQYF.